These 16 T cell receptor beta chains were sequenced from one sample in a study of regulatory T cells in long-lasting Graves disease. Time point in this sample: newly diagnosed GD, antithyroid drugs for less than 3 months. Following extraction of RNA from PBMCs, that RNA was used to make the TCR library. Building of the TCR beta libraries involved iRepertoire HTBI primers and Arm-PCR of CDR3 regions. TCRdb ran MiXCR on the multiplex PCR reads and lists one entry per CDR3 protein. Seen here are fewer than 350,000 distinct CDR3 sequences, 15% to 20% observed once, and the top ten hold approximately 35%. The input for sequencing was peripheral blood mononuclear cells (PBMCs), taken at new diagnosis, from a patient treated with antithyroid drugs. Every receptor here comes from a female donor with Graves disease.

This clonotype came up many times. CDR3 nucleotide sequence: TGTGCCAGCAGCTTGGATGGGGTTAGTGAAAAACTGTTTTTT. Amino acids: CASSLDGVSEKLFF. V usage is TRBV5-6 and J usage is TRBJ1-4; D unclear. Germline-derived CDR1 and CDR2 are SGHDT and YYEEEE. The V gene lost 0 bases and the J gene lost 7 bases, with 10 bases spanning the gap. CDR3 length equals 14 residues.

This clonotype was seen only a few times. The junction departs from germline at one end; a sequencing error may be responsible. This chain uses TRBV11-2 with TRBJ2-2; TRBD2 aligns across 7 bases. Germline CDR1 SGHAT, CDR2 FQNNGV. There are 16 residues in the CDR3. The CDR3, as DNA: TGCGCCAGCAGCCAAGATGGGAGACCGGGGGGCGGGGAGCTGTTTTTT. Amino acid sequence: CASSQDGRPGGGELFF.

A few counts support this clonotype. A read error is possible here, since a much larger clone lies one base away. This chain connects TRBV10-3 to TRBJ2-2; D remains ambiguous. The CDR3 runs 12 residues. The V gene lost 6 bases and the J gene lost 0 bases, with 2 bases spanning the gap. Germline values: CDR1 ENHRY, CDR2 SYGVKD. The CDR3 nucleotides are TGTGCCATCAGCGCGAACACCGGGGAGCTGTTTTTT. This gives the protein CAISANTGELFF.

In this sample, this clonotype turned up a few times. This sequence joins TRBV7-6 and TRBJ2-3; no clear D gene. V lost 5 bases, J lost 1 base, and 10 bases lay in between. In germline, CDR1 is SGHVS, CDR2 FNYEAQ. The CDR3 is 14 amino acids. The chain's CDR3 is CASSQDVGTDTQYF. The CDR3 nucleotides are TGTGCCAGCAGCCAGGACGTCGGCACAGATACGCAGTATTTT.

This clonotype was counted many times. The junction shows a germline mismatch at one end, possibly a read error. V and J are TRBV27 and TRBJ2-3; TRBD2 agrees at 7 bases. The CDR3 is 18 amino acids. Germline CDR1 MNHEY, CDR2 SMNVEV (reference sequence). The CDR3 is CASSLSLPGGAHTGTQYF. CDR3 in DNA: TGTGCCAGCAGTTTGTCTCTACCGGGAGGAGCACACACAGGTACGCAGTATTTT.

The rearrangement links TRBV4-2 to TRBJ1-3; a weak D match, TRBD1 (5 bases). V lost 2 bases and J 2 bases, leaving 16 bases between the germline ends. Germline V gives CDR1 LGHNA, CDR2 YNFKEQ. The CDR3 runs to 17 residues. The CDR3 region has the DNA TGTGCCAGCAGCCAACCTGGGACCGCAACGACTGGAAACACCATATATTTT. Translated, it gives CASSQPGTATTGNTIYF.

The table lists this clonotype with a few counts. This rearrangement joins TRBV4-1 to TRBJ1-1; 7 bases are shared with TRBD1. V was clipped by 3 bases and J by 0 bases; unmatched bases: 10. The CDR3 runs 17 residues. Germline assignment: CDR1 MGHRA and CDR2 YSYEKL. The CDR3 protein is CASSHPPDRQMNTEAFF. The DNA for the CDR3 is TGCGCCAGCAGCCACCCACCGGACAGGCAAATGAACACTGAAGCTTTCTTT.

This clonotype was seen only a few times. The rearrangement links TRBV10-3 to TRBJ2-7; 8 bases fit TRBD1. The V and J ends lost 1 base and 0 bases, in that order; junction bases with no gene match: 2. The length of the CDR3 is 15 residues. From germline, CDR1 is ENHRY and CDR2 SYGVKD. CDR3 coding DNA: TGTGCCATCAGTGAGTTTGGACAGGGCTCCTACGAGCAGTACTTC. Translation: CAISEFGQGSYEQYF.

Note on this clonotype: A much more abundant neighbour one base away suggests this may be a read error. The rearrangement uses TRBV2 and TRBJ2-1; 8 nucleotides match TRBD2. CDR3 length equals 13 residues. Germline values: CDR1 SNHLY, CDR2 FYNNEI. CDR3 loop: CASTGAPGTSLSF. Written as DNA, the CDR3 is TGTGCCAGCACGGGGGCTCCCGGGACTAGTTTGTCCTTC. Supplemented by reference TRBV2 and TRBJ2-1, the full variable domain reads EPEVTQTPSHQVTQMGQEVILRCVPISNHLYFYWYRQILGQKVEFLVSFYNNEISEKSEIFDDQFSVERPDGSNFTLKIRSTKLEDSAMYFCASTGAPGTSLSFGPGTRLTVL.

This clonotype was seen many times. The rearrangement uses TRBV18 and TRBJ1-5, with 7 bases that match TRBD1. Unmatched junction bases numbered 5, after V lost 3 bases and J lost 0 bases. Germline V CDR1 and CDR2: KGHSH, LQKENI. The CDR3 is 16 amino acids. For the CDR3, the DNA is TGTGCCAGCTCACCGGAGACAGGGAATAGCAATCAGCCCCAGCATTTT. Translating gives CASSPETGNSNQPQHF.

This clonotype was counted many times. The chain combines TRBV19 with TRBJ2-1, with 12 bases lining up with TRBD2. Germline-derived CDR1 and CDR2 are LNHDA and SQIVND (reference sequence). V lost 5 bases to trimming and J lost 6 bases; unmatched junction nucleotides: 5. This CDR3 region has 15 residues. The DNA of the CDR3 is TGTGCCAGTAGTTTCCTAGCGGGAGGGCCCAATGAGCAGTTCTTC. Amino acids: CASSFLAGGPNEQFF. Looking up the rest from reference TRBV19 and TRBJ2-1 gives the full variable domain: DGGITQSPKYLFRKEGQNVTLSCEQNLNHDAMYWYRQDPGQGLRLIYYSQIVNDFQKGDIAEGYSVSREKKESFPLTVTSAQKNPTAFYLCASSFLAGGPNEQFFGPGTRLTVL.

Details on this clonotype: A much larger clone sits a single nucleotide away, making a read error possible. The CDR3 region is CASSLNGGSSGNTIYF. As DNA, the CDR3 is TGCGCCAGCAGCTTGAATGGGGGGTCCTCTGGAAACACCATATATTTT. The J gene is TRBJ1-3, the V gene TRBV5-1; D is possibly TRBD1 (5 bases). This CDR3 is 16 amino acids long. Trimming cost V 1 base and J 0 bases, with 11 bases left between them. Looked up from germline, CDR1 is SGHRS and CDR2 is YFSETQ.

There are many counts of this clonotype. V is TRBV28 and J is TRBJ1-5, with unresolved D. This CDR3 comprises 13 residues. Germline V gives CDR1 MDHEN, CDR2 SYDVKM. The V end was cut by 2 bases, the J end by 4 bases, with 6 bases between. CDR3 sequence reads: CASSLDPNQPQHF. The DNA of the CDR3 is TGTGCCAGCAGTTTAGACCCAAATCAGCCCCAGCATTTT.

This clonotype appeared many times. V is TRBV25-1 and J is TRBJ2-7; maybe TRBD2 (7 bases). V was cut by 4 bases and J by 1 base, with 17 bases left in between. The CDR3 spans 16 residues. The V gene's germline CDR1 is MGHDK and CDR2 SYGVNS. CDR3 protein: CASSGAGHGSSYEQYF. The CDR3 region has the DNA TGTGCCAGCAGTGGAGCGGGACATGGGAGTTCCTACGAGCAGTACTTC.

There are many counts of this clonotype. J is TRBJ2-3 and V is TRBV29-1, with D possibly being TRBD1 or TRBD2 (5 bases each). The CDR3 contains 15 residues. Trimming took 7 bases from V and 4 from J, leaving 21 bases between them. CDR1 and CDR2 (germline): SQVTM, ANQGSEA. CDR3 sequence: CSAEGRPEAPDTQYF. The DNA of the CDR3 is TGCAGCGCCGAGGGGCGTCCCGAAGCCCCAGATACGCAGTATTTT.

Ten or more counts support this clonotype. J is TRBJ2-2 and V is TRBV11-2, with a weak D call TRBD2 (5 bases). With 2 bases removed from V and 7 bases from J, the gap between germline ends came to 8 bases. CDR3 length: 13 amino acids. Germline assignment: CDR1 SGHAT and CDR2 FQNNGV. The CDR3 bases are TGTGCCAGCAGCTTACTAGGAGGCGGGGAGCTGTTTTTT. The encoded protein is CASSLLGGGELFF.